Below, 20 T cell receptor beta chains from the same sample are listed, as sequenced in a study of identical twins. A single record per CDR3 protein comes from TCRdb applying MiXCR to the 5' RACE reads. The sample holds around 550,000 distinct CDR3 sequences, 15% seen once. This sample also belongs to another study, concerning yellow fever vaccine responses in identical twins.

Sequencing was carried out using CD4+ T cells sorted from blood. The receptors derive from a woman aged 18-29 years in good health.

This clonotype was detected a few times. This chain joins TRBV7-3 and TRBJ2-3, with a weak D call TRBD1 (6 bases). The CDR3 contains 13 residues. Germline lookup yields CDR1 SGHTA and CDR2 FQGTGA. Trimming pared 5 bases from V and 5 bases from J, leaving 11 bases between. The CDR3 sequence: CASSPQGLDTQYF. The DNA for the CDR3 is TGTGCCAGCAGCCCACAGGGATTAGATACGCAGTATTTT.

The V gene is TRBV6-5, the J gene TRBJ1-5; D remains unclear. From germline, CDR1 is MNHEY and CDR2 SVGAGI. The CDR3 contains 13 residues. Between the trimmed V and J ends, which lost 2 bases and 2 bases, there was a span of 4 bases. CDR3 sequence (DNA): TGTGCCAGCAGTTACAAAGGCAATCAGCCCCAGCATTTT. This gives the protein CASSYKGNQPQHF.

This clonotype has at least ten counts. V gene TRBV7-3 combines with J gene TRBJ1-1; D not certain. CDR3 length: 14 amino acids. Germline CDR1 SGHTA, CDR2 FQGTGA. Trimming took off 3 bases at V and 4 bases at J, with 12 bases between the two ends. CDR3 nucleotides: TGTGCCAGCAGCTTTTCCGGGCTAAGCACTGAAGCTTTCTTT. Protein: CASSFSGLSTEAFF.

The gene calls are TRBV20-1 and TRBJ2-3, with 11 nucleotides matching TRBD2. Germline CDR1 and CDR2: DFQATT and SNEGSKA (reference sequence). Germline trimming cut 4 bases from V and 1 base from J; bases unmatched to any gene: 7. The CDR3 length is 16 residues. CDR3 bases: TGCAGTGCTACTTCCCCGGGACTAGCGGGCACAGATACGCAGTATTTT. It encodes CSATSPGLAGTDTQYF.

The CDR3 is CASSRGWQPQHF. CDR3 coding DNA: TGTGCCAGCAGCCGTGGGTGGCAGCCCCAGCATTTT. The chain joins TRBV3-1 to TRBJ1-5; D is uncertain. With 4 bases removed from V and 7 bases from J, the gap between germline ends came to 8 bases. This CDR3 is built from 12 residues. CDR1 LGHDT and CDR2 YNNKEL come from the germline V gene (reference sequence).

This clonotype was counted a few times. J is TRBJ2-1 and V is TRBV5-1; TRBD2 aligns across 13 bases. Trimming at V came to 2 bases and at J to 7 bases, leaving 6 bases not matched to a gene. Germline CDR1 and CDR2: SGHRS and YFSETQ. The CDR3 has 16 amino acids. As DNA, the CDR3 is TGCGCCAGCAGCTTCGCACTAGCGGGGGGGTTGAATGAGCAGTTCTTC. Translating gives CASSFALAGGLNEQFF.

Only a few counts were recorded for this clonotype. V gene TRBV6-1 combines with J gene TRBJ2-1; 8 bases line up with TRBD2. The CDR3 runs 16 residues. Trimming took 6 bases from V and 4 from J; bases not matched to a gene: 11. The V gene's germline CDR1 is MNHNS and CDR2 SASEGT. The CDR3 nucleotides read TGTGCCAGCAGGCGAAGAACTAGCGGTACTTACAATGAGCAGTTCTTC. Its translation: CASRRRTSGTYNEQFF.

This CDR3 reads CASSLRDRAGAFF. CDR3 nucleotides: TGTGCCAGCAGCTTGCGGGACAGGGCAGGAGCTTTCTTT. This chain connects TRBV7-2 to TRBJ1-1, with 9 bases identical to TRBD1. CDR3 length equals 13 residues. V lost 3 bases to trimming and J lost 10 bases; unmatched junction nucleotides: 6. CDR1 is SGHTA and CDR2 is FQGNSA in the germline V gene.

The chain employs TRBV20-1 and TRBJ1-1; D ambiguous. The CDR3 is made up of 13 amino acids. Per germline, CDR1 DFQATT and CDR2 SNEGSKA (reference sequence). V was pared by 1 base and J by 3 bases, with 9 bases between. CDR3 DNA: TGCAGTGCTAGAGCCCCTCCCCACACTGAAGCTTTCTTT. Protein product: CSARAPPHTEAFF.

This clonotype was seen more than once but under ten times. This chain links TRBV4-1 with TRBJ2-2; D perhaps matches TRBD2 (7 bases). V was trimmed by 2 bases and J by 1 base, leaving 11 bases between them. The germline gives CDR1 MGHRA, CDR2 YSYEKL. The CDR3 extends over 16 amino acids. The CDR3: CASSQNGGRNTGELFF. The CDR3 region has the DNA TGCGCCAGCAGCCAAAACGGGGGGCGGAACACCGGGGAGCTGTTTTTT.

This chain links TRBV24-1 with TRBJ2-5; no clear D. V dropped 4 bases and J dropped 5 bases, with 7 bases sitting between them. CDR1 and CDR2 from the germline V gene are KGHDR and SFDVKD. CDR3 length: 12 amino acids. CDR3 sequence reads: CATSETLETQYF. In DNA, the CDR3 is TGTGCCACCAGTGAAACTCTGGAGACCCAGTACTTC.

This clonotype has just one count. The gene calls are TRBV15 and TRBJ2-1, with D perhaps matching TRBD2 (7 bases). The CDR3 is made up of 16 amino acids. Germline loops: CDR1 LNHNV, CDR2 YYDKDF (reference sequence). The V end was cut by 4 bases, the J end by 2 bases, with 15 bases between. CDR3 nucleotide sequence: TGTGCCACCAGCAAGGGAGGGGGAGCCACCTACAATGAGCAGTTCTTC. As protein: CATSKGGGATYNEQFF.

The CDR3 region is CASSLFGGAEYNEQFF. CDR3 coding DNA: TGTGCCAGCAGTTTGTTCGGGGGGGCCGAATACAATGAGCAGTTCTTC. The chain recombines TRBV12-3 or TRBV12-4 with TRBJ2-1; TRBD2 matches at 8 bases. The CDR3 is made up of 16 amino acids. After removal of 3 bases from V and 4 bases from J, the junction contained 8 bases not matched to a gene.

This clonotype has ten or more counts. The CDR3 nucleotides read TGCGCCAGCAGCTTGGTACTAGCGGGAGACTACAATGAGCAGTTCTTC. Residues: CASSLVLAGDYNEQFF. The chain couples TRBV5-1 to TRBJ2-1; 11 bases line up with TRBD2. Germline values: CDR1 SGHRS, CDR2 YFSETQ. The length of the CDR3 is 16 residues. V lost 0 bases to trimming and J lost 3 bases; unmatched junction nucleotides: 2.

The genes are TRBV10-3 and TRBJ2-1; D ambiguous. Germline assignment: CDR1 ENHRY and CDR2 SYGVKD. The CDR3 runs to 12 residues. Trimming removed 3 bases at V and 5 bases at J, with 5 bases between. CDR3: CAISEHDNEQFF. The CDR3 bases are TGTGCCATCAGTGAACACGACAATGAGCAGTTCTTC.

This clonotype was detected ten times or more. The rearrangement uses TRBV5-1 and TRBJ1-1; tentatively, D is TRBD1 (5 bases). The CDR3 loop spans 13 amino acids. V lost 5 bases to trimming and J lost 1 base, with 9 bases between them. Germline V CDR1 and CDR2: SGHRS, YFSETQ. CDR3 loop: CASSFTGNTEAFF. The DNA of the CDR3 is TGCGCCAGCAGTTTTACAGGGAACACTGAAGCTTTCTTT.

On this clonotype: A junction boundary mismatches the germline segment, possibly from a read error. The J gene is TRBJ2-3, the V gene TRBV20-1, with 10 bases identical to TRBD2. This CDR3 has 17 amino acids. Germline loops: CDR1 DFQATT, CDR2 SNEGSKA (reference sequence). The CDR3 DNA sequence: TGCTGTGCTAGAGATCCCCTAGCGGGAGTCCTCACAGATACGCAGTATTTT. Translation: CCARDPLAGVLTDTQYF.

This clonotype has more than one count but fewer than ten. The rearrangement links TRBV28 to TRBJ2-1; D remains ambiguous. The V gene lost 5 bases and the J gene lost 0 bases, with 8 bases spanning the gap. Looked up from germline, CDR1 is MDHEN and CDR2 is SYDVKM. The CDR3 contains 14 residues. In nucleotides, the CDR3 is TGTGCCAGCAGTATAGCCAGCTCCTACAATGAGCAGTTCTTC. Its translation is CASSIASSYNEQFF.

Only a few counts were recorded for this clonotype. CDR3 sequence reads: CSVEDLAETSHEQYF. CDR3 sequence (DNA): TGCAGCGTTGAAGATTTGGCGGAGACTTCTCACGAGCAGTACTTC. The rearrangement uses TRBV29-1 and TRBJ2-7; D gene uncertain. V lost 0 bases to trimming and J lost 5 bases, with 17 bases between them. Germline V CDR1 and CDR2: SQVTM, ANQGSEA. This CDR3 contains 15 residues.

CDR3 loop: CSARGGGARITGELFF. Written as DNA, the CDR3 is TGCAGTGCTAGGGGAGGGGGCGCGAGGATCACCGGGGAGCTGTTTTTT. The genes are TRBV20-1 and TRBJ2-2; D tentatively fits TRBD1 or TRBD2 (7 bases each). V was cut by 3 bases and J by 4 bases, with 18 bases left in between. This CDR3 contains 16 residues. Germline V CDR1 and CDR2: DFQATT, SNEGSKA (reference sequence).